A single sample gave rise to the 17 T cell receptor beta chains below, sequenced in a study of cytomegalovirus exposure and HLA in healthy donors. Measured with immunoSEQ multiplex PCR; TCRdb has only the in-frame clones, and not every one. The table lists approximately 200,000 clones, more than 75% of them singletons. Sequencing was performed on PBMCs. All receptors derive from a man aged 18 to 29 in good health and CMV-seropositive.

The chain carries TRBV27 and TRBJ1-3; D ambiguous. CDR3 length: 15 residues. Trimming stripped 3 bases from V and 3 bases from J, with 12 bases between. Germline V gene lookup returns CDR1 MNHEY and CDR2 SMNVEV (reference sequence). CDR3 protein: CASSFGLGIGNTIYF. Here the CDR3 DNA reads TGTGCCAGCAGTTTCGGACTGGGCATTGGAAACACCATATATTTT.

The chain links TRBV18 to TRBJ2-7; 9 bases match TRBD2. Per germline, CDR1 KGHSH and CDR2 LQKENI. CDR3 length equals 14 residues. Germline trimming cut 5 bases from V and 3 bases from J; bases unmatched to any gene: 5. For the CDR3, the DNA is TGTGCCAGCTCATCCCGGACTAGCGTCTACGAGCAGTACTTC. It translates to CASSSRTSVYEQYF.

This clone appeared a single time. The chain has TRBV29-1 and TRBJ2-3, with D maybe TRBD2 (6 bases). The CDR3 is 13 residues long. Germline-derived CDR1 and CDR2 are SQVTM and ANQGSEA. The V end was cut by 6 bases, the J end by 3 bases, with 13 bases between. The CDR3, as DNA: TGCAGCGTCTACCCGGCGGGGACAGATACGCAGTATTTT. Its translation: CSVYPAGTDTQYF.

The genes are TRBV7-8 and TRBJ1-5; D unresolved. The CDR3 has 15 amino acids. V lost 0 bases, J lost 3 bases, and 9 bases lay in between. Per the germline V gene, CDR1 is SGHVS and CDR2 is FQNEAQ. CDR3 protein: CASSLARADNQPQHF. The CDR3 DNA is TGTGCCAGCAGCTTAGCGCGGGCAGACAATCAGCCCCAGCATTTT.

This rearrangement joins TRBV4-2 to TRBJ2-1, with 9 bases aligning to TRBD2. CDR3 length: 16 amino acids. Germline CDR1 LGHNA, CDR2 YNFKEQ. V lost 2 bases, J lost 7 bases, and 9 bases stayed unmatched. In DNA form, the CDR3 reads TGTGCCAGCAGCCAACCTACAGCGGGAGGCGGGAATGAGCAGTTCTTC. Translated: CASSQPTAGGGNEQFF.

The chain links TRBV7-2 to TRBJ2-7; D is ambiguous. There are 17 residues in the CDR3. The V and J ends lost 1 base and 5 bases respectively, with 21 bases between them. Germline lookup yields CDR1 SGHTA and CDR2 FQGNSA. CDR3 DNA: TGTGCCAGCAGCTTAGAAAGGATGAGTGCTAGAACGAACGAGCAGTACTTC. It translates to CASSLERMSARTNEQYF. The full variable domain, with the rest looked up from reference TRBV7-2 and TRBJ2-7, is GAGVSQSPSNKVTEKGKDVELRCDPISGHTALYWYRQSLGQGLEFLIYFQGNSAPDKSGLPSDRFSAERTGGSVSTLTIQRTQQEDSAVYLCASSLERMSARTNEQYFGPGTRLTVT.

The chain is built from TRBV5-4 and TRBJ1-1; D uncertain. Germline assignment: CDR1 SGHNT and CDR2 YYREEE (reference sequence). The CDR3 sequence is 13 residues long. The germline V and J ends were trimmed by 0 bases and 4 bases, with 7 bases remaining between them. The DNA of the CDR3 is TGTGCCAGCAGCTTGGCCGGGAGCACTGAAGCTTTCTTT. It codes for CASSLAGSTEAFF.

This chain connects TRBV6-5 to TRBJ2-1; 11 positions agree with TRBD2. Germline trimming cut 11 bases from V and 5 bases from J; bases unmatched to any gene: 5. This CDR3 has 13 residues. The germline CDR1 and CDR2 sequences are MNHEY and SVGAGI. CDR3 nucleotides: TGTGCCCAATCGGGACTAGCGGACAATGAGCAGTTCTTC. It encodes CAQSGLADNEQFF.

This chain links TRBV27 with TRBJ2-3; 15 bases line up with TRBD2. Germline assignment: CDR1 MNHEY and CDR2 SMNVEV (reference sequence). Trimming at V came to 6 bases and at J to 6 bases, leaving 4 bases not matched to a gene. This CDR3 is built from 15 residues. CDR3 sequence (DNA): TGTGCCAGCAGGCCGGGGACTAGCGGGAGGGATACGCAGTATTTT. As protein: CASRPGTSGRDTQYF.

The V call is TRBV2, the J call TRBJ2-7; D is unresolved. From germline, CDR1 is SNHLY and CDR2 FYNNEI. The V gene lost 5 bases and the J gene lost 6 bases, with 8 bases spanning the gap. The CDR3 has 11 amino acids. The CDR3 DNA reads as TGTGCCAGCAGTCCCGGGTCCGAGCAGTACTTC. Amino acids: CASSPGSEQYF.

CDR3 sequence reads: CASSQDGRADTGELFF. The CDR3 DNA is TGCGCCAGCAGCCAAGACGGGAGGGCGGATACCGGGGAGCTGTTTTTT. The chain recombines TRBV4-3 with TRBJ2-2; TRBD2 aligns across 8 bases. The CDR3 has 16 amino acids. The junction had 5 bases not matched to a gene; V was cut back by 0 bases and J by 5 bases. The germline V gene encodes CDR1 LGHNA and CDR2 YSLEER.

This chain joins TRBV29-1 and TRBJ1-1; unclear D gene. The CDR3 runs to 13 residues. Germline CDR1 SQVTM, CDR2 ANQGSEA. V was trimmed by 7 bases and J by 1 base, leaving 13 bases between them. The CDR3 loop is CSATSRRNTEAFF. CDR3 sequence (DNA): TGCAGCGCGACATCCAGGCGGAACACTGAAGCTTTCTTT. The full variable domain, in which reference TRBV29-1 and TRBJ1-1 provide the parts outside the CDR3, is SAVISQKPSRDICQRGTSLTIQCQVDSQVTMMFWYRQQPGQSLTLIATANQGSEATYESGFVIDKFPISRPNLTFSTLTVSNMSPEDSSIYLCSATSRRNTEAFFGQGTRLTVV.

This sequence joins TRBV10-3 and TRBJ2-5; 8 positions match TRBD2. Germline V CDR1 and CDR2: ENHRY, SYGVKD. J gave up 2 bases and V 4 bases, and 6 bases lay outside the gene matches. This CDR3 is built from 15 residues. The CDR3 region is CAISAAGGGQETQYF. The CDR3 nucleotides are TGTGCCATCAGTGCGGCGGGAGGAGGGCAAGAGACCCAGTACTTC.

The chain carries TRBV7-2 and TRBJ2-7, with D possibly matching TRBD2 (7 bases). In germline, CDR1 is SGHTA, CDR2 FQGNSA. The germline V and J ends were trimmed by 5 bases and 5 bases, with 22 bases remaining between them. This CDR3 has 16 residues. DNA for the CDR3: TGTGCCAGCAGCCGGGGGGCGCCCCAGGGGAGCGACGAGCAGTACTTC. This encodes CASSRGAPQGSDEQYF.

This chain connects TRBV6-5 to TRBJ1-5, with D tentatively TRBD1 (6 bases). Between the trimmed V and J ends, which lost 5 bases and 1 base, there was a span of 6 bases. Per germline, CDR1 MNHEY and CDR2 SVGAGI. This CDR3 comprises 13 residues. The DNA of the CDR3 is TGTGCCAGCAGTACAGGGAGCAATCAGCCCCAGCATTTT. Translated: CASSTGSNQPQHF.

Here the CDR3 reads CAISDTGAFNQPQHF. CDR3 DNA: TGTGCCATCAGTGACACAGGGGCCTTCAATCAGCCCCAGCATTTT. This sequence joins TRBV10-3 and TRBJ1-5, with 7 bases aligning to TRBD1. V lost 3 bases and J lost 3; bases outside the gene matches: 5. CDR1 is ENHRY, CDR2 SYGVKD, per germline. The CDR3 extends over 15 amino acids.

The chain has TRBV5-1 and TRBJ2-5; TRBD1 is a possible D gene (5 bases). CDR1 is SGHRS and CDR2 is YFSETQ in the germline V gene. Trimming took 0 bases from V and 4 from J, leaving 13 bases between them. The CDR3 loop spans 15 amino acids. The CDR3 region is CASSLEAGKGETQYF. As DNA, the CDR3 is TGCGCCAGCAGCTTGGAGGCAGGGAAGGGAGAGACCCAGTACTTC. The whole variable domain, remainder taken from reference TRBV5-1 and TRBJ2-5, is KAGVTQTPRYLIKTRGQQVTLSCSPISGHRSVSWYQQTPGQGLQFLFEYFSETQRNKGNFPGRFSGRQFSNSRSEMNVSTLELGDSALYLCASSLEAGKGETQYFGPGTRLLVL.